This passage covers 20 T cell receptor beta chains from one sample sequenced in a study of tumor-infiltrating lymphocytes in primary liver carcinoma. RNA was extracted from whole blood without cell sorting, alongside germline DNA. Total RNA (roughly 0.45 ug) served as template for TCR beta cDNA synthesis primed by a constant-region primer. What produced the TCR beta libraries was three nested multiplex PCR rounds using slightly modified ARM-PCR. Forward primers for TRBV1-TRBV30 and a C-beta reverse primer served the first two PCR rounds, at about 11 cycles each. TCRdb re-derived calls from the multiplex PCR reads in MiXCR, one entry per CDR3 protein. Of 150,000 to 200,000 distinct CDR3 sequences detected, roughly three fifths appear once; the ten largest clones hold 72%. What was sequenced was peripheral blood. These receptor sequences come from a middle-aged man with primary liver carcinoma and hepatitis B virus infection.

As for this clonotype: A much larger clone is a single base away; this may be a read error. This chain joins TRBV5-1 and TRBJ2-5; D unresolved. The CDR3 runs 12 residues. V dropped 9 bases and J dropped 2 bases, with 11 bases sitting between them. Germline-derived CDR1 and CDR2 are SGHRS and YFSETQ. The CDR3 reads CATSDGQETQYF. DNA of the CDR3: TGCGCCACCAGTGATGGACAAGAGACCCAGTACTTC.

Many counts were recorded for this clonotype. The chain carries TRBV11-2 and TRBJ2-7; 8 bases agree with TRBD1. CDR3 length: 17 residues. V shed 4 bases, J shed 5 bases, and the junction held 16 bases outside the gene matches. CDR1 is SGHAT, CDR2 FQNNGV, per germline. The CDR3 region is CASSSSTWTGYNDEQYF. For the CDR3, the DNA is TGTGCCAGCAGCTCCTCAACTTGGACAGGGTATAATGACGAGCAGTACTTC.

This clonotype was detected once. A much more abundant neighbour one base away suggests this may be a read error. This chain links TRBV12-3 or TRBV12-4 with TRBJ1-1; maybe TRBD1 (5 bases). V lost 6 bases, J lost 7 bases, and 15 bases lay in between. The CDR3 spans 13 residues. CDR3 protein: CASSMGTSYEAFF. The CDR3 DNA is TGTGCCAGCAGCATGGGGACGTCTTATGAAGCTTTCTTT.

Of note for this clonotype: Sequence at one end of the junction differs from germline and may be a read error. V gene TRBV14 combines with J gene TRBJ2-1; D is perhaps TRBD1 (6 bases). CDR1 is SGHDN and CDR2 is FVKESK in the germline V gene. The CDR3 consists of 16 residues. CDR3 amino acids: CASSQAGQDSHNEQLF. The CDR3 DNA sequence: TGTGCCAGCAGCCAAGCTGGCCAGGACAGCCACAATGAGCAGCTCTTC.

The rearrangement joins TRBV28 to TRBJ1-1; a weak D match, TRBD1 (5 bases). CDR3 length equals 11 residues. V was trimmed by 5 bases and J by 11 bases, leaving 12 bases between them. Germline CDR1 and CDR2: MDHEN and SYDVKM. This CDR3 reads CASSLTRGAFF. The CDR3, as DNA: TGTGCCAGCAGTCTGACCCGGGGGGCTTTCTTT.

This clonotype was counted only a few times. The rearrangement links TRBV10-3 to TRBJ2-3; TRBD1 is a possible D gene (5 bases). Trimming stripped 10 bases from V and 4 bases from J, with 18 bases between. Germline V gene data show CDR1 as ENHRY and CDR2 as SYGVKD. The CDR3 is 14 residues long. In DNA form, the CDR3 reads TGTGCCACCGTGGACACCACGCGGCCAGATACGCAGTATTTT. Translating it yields CATVDTTRPDTQYF.

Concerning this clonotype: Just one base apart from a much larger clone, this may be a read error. CDR3 sequence reads: CASSTSGTDSYNEQFF. CDR3 DNA: TGTGCCAGCAGCACATCCGGGACTGACTCCTACAATGAGCAGTTCTTC. The chain has TRBV11-3 and TRBJ2-1, with D perhaps matching TRBD2 (6 bases). Trimming cost V 5 bases and J 0 bases, with 14 bases left between them. This CDR3 spans 16 amino acids. Germline CDR1 is SGHNT and CDR2 is YENEEA.

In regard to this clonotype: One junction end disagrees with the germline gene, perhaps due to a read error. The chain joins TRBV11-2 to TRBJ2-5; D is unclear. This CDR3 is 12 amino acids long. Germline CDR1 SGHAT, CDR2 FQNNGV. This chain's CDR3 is CACSLEERAQYF. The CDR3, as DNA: TGTGCCTGCAGCCTAGAGGAAAGGGCCCAATACTTC.

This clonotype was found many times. CDR3 sequence: CASSPGTSGHGTDTQYF. As DNA, the CDR3 is TGTGCCAGCAGTCCCGGGACTAGCGGGCATGGCACAGATACGCAGTATTTT. V and J are TRBV6-5 and TRBJ2-3; the match to TRBD2 covers 12 bases. J gave up 1 base and V 5 bases, and 7 bases lay outside the gene matches. The CDR3 contains 17 residues. Looked up from germline, CDR1 is MNHEY and CDR2 is SVGAGI.

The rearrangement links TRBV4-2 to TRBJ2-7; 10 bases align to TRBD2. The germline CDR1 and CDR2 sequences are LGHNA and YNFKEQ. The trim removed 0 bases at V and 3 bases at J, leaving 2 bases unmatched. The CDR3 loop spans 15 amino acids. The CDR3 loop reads CASSQERTSGYEQYF. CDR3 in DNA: TGTGCCAGCAGCCAAGAGAGGACTAGCGGCTACGAGCAGTACTTC.

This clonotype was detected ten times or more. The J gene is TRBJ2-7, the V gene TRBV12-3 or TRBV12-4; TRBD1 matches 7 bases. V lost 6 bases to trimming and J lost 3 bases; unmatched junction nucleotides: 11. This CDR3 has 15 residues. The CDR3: CASSLKPGQNYEQYF. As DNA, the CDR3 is TGTGCCAGCAGCCTAAAACCGGGACAGAACTACGAGCAGTACTTC.

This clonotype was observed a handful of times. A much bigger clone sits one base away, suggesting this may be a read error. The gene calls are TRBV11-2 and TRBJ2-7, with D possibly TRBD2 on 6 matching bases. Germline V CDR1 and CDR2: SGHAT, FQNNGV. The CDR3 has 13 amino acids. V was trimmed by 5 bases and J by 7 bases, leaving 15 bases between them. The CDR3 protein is CASSLDYWAEQYF. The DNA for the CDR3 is TGTGCCAGCAGCCTGGACTACTGGGCGGAGCAGTACTTC.

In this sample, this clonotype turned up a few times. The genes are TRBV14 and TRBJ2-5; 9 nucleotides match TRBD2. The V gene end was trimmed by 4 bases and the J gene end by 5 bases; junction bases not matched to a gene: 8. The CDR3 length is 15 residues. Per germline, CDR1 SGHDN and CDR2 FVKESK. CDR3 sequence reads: CASSPLSGSLETQYF. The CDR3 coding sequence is TGTGCCAGCAGCCCCCTTAGCGGGAGTCTGGAGACCCAGTACTTC.

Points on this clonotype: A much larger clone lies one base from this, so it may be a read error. The CDR3 coding sequence is TGTGCCAGCAGTGACGGGACTCATACCTACAATGAGCGGTTCTTC. It translates to CASSDGTHTYNERFF. This chain links TRBV6-1 with TRBJ2-1, with D possibly TRBD2 on 6 matching bases. Germline-derived CDR1 and CDR2 are MNHNS and SASEGT. CDR3 length equals 15 residues.

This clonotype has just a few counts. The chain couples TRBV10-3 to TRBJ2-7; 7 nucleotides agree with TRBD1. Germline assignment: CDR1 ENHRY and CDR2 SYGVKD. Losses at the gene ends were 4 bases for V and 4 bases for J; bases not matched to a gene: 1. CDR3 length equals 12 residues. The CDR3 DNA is TGTGCCATCAGTGTCAGGGGGTACGAGCAGTACTTC. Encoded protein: CAISVRGYEQYF.

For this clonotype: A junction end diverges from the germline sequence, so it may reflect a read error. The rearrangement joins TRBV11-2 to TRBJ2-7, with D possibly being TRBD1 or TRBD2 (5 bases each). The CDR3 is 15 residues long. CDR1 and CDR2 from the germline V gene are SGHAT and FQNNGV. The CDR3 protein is CASSQEGPRRYEQNF. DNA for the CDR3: TGCGCCAGCAGCCAAGAGGGGCCGCGGCGGTACGAGCAGAACTTC. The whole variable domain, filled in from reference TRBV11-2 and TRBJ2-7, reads EAGVAQSPRYKIIEKRQSVAFWCNPISGHATLYWYQQILGQGPKLLIQFQNNGVVDDSQLPKDRFSAERLKGVDSTLKIQPAKLEDSAVYLCASSQEGPRRYEQNFGPGTRLTVT.

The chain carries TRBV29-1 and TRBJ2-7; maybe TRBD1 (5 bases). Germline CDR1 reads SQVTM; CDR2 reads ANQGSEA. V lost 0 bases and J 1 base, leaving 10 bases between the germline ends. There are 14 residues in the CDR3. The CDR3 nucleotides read TGCAGCGTTGAAGACAGGGCCCTTTCCTACGAGCAGTACTTC. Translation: CSVEDRALSYEQYF.

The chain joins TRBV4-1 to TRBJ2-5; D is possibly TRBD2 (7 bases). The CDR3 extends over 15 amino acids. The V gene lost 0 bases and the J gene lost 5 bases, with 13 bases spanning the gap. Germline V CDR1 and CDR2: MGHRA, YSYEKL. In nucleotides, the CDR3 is TGCGCCAGCAGCCAAGAAGAGAGGGGGGGCGAGACCCAGTACTTC. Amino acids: CASSQEERGGETQYF.

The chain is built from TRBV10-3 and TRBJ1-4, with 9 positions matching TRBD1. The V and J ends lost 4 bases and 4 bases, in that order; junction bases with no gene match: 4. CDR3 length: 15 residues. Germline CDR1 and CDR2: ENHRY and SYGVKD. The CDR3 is CAISGPGQGNEKLFF. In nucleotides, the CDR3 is TGTGCCATCAGTGGCCCGGGACAGGGTAATGAAAAACTGTTTTTT.

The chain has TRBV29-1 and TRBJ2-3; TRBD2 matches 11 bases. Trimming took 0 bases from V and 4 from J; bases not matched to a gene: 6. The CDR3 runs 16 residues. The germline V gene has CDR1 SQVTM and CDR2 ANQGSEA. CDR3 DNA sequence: TGCAGCGTTGAAGAGATAGCGGGAGGGTACGCAGATACGCAGTATTTT. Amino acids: CSVEEIAGGYADTQYF.